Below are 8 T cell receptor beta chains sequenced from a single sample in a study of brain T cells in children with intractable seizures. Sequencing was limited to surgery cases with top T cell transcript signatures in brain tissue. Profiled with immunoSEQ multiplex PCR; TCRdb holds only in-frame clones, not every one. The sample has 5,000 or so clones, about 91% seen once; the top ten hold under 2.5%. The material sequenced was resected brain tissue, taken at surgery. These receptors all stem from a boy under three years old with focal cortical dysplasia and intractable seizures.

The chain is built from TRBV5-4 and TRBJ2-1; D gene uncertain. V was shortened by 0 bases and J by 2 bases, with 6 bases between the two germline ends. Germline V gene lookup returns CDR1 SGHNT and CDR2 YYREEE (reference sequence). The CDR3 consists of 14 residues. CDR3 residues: CASSLALTYNEQFF. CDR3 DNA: TGTGCCAGCAGCTTGGCCTTAACCTACAATGAGCAGTTCTTC.

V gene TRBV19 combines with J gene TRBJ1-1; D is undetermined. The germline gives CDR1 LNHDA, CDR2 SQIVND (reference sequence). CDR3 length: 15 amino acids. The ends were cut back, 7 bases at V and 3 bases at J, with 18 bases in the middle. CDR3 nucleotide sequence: TGTGCCAGTAACGGTGGCTTCACGGGATACACTGAAGCTTTCTTT. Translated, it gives CASNGGFTGYTEAFF.

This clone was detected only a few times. The CDR3 reads CASSQESGGFAYEQYF. CDR3 DNA: TGTGCCAGCAGCCAAGAAAGCGGGGGGTTCGCCTACGAGCAGTACTTC. The V gene is TRBV4-2, the J gene TRBJ2-7; TRBD2 agrees at 9 bases. CDR3 size: 16 residues. Germline V lookup: CDR1 LGHNA, CDR2 YNFKEQ. V lost 0 bases to trimming and J lost 2 bases; unmatched junction nucleotides: 5.

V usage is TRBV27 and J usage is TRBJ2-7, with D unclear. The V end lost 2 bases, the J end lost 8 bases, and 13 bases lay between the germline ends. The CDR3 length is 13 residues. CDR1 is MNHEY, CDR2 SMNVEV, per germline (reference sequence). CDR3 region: CASSLKLGVQQYF. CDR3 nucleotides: TGTGCCAGCAGTTTAAAGTTGGGCGTCCAGCAGTACTTC.

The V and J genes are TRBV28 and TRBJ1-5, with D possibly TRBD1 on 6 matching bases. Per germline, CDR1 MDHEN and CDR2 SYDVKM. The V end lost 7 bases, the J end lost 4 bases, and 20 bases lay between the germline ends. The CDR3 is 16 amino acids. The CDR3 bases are TGTGCCAGCATTGATGCCCTGGGGGGGGCGAATCAGCCCCAGCATTTT. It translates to CASIDALGGANQPQHF.

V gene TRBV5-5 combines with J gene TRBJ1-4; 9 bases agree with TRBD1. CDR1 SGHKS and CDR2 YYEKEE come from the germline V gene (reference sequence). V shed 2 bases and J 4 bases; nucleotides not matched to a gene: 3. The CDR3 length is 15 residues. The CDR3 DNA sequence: TGTGCCAGCAGCTTAATGACAGGGGGTAATGAAAAACTGTTTTTT. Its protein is CASSLMTGGNEKLFF.

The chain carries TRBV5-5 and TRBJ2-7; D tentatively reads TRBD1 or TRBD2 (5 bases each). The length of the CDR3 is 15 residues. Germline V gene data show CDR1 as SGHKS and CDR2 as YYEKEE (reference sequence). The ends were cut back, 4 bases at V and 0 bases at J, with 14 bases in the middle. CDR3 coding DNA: TGTGCCAGCAGCATACGGGACGGCTTCTCCTACGAGCAGTACTTC. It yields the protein CASSIRDGFSYEQYF. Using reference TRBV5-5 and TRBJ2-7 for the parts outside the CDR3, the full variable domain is DAGVTQSPTHLIKTRGQQVTLRCSPISGHKSVSWYQQVLGQGPQFIFQYYEKEERGRGNFPDRFSARQFPNYSSELNVNALLLGDSALYLCASSIRDGFSYEQYFGPGTRLTVT.

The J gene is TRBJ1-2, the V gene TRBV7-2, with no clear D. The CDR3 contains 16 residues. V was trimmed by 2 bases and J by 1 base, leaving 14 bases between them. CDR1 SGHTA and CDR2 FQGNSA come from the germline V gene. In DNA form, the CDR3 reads TGTGCCAGCAGCTTAATTGGCACAAACCTTAACTATGGCTACACCTTC. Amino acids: CASSLIGTNLNYGYTF.